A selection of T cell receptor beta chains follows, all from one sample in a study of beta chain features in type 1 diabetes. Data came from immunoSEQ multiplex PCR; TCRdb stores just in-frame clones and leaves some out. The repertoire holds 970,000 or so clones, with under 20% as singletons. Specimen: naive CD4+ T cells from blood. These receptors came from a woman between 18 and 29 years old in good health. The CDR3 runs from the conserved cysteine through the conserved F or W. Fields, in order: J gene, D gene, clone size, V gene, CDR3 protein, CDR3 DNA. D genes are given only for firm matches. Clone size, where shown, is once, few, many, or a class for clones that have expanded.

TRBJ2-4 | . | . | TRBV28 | CASSSHSTGSIQYF | TGTGCCAGCAGTTCCCATAGTACGGGGTCAATTCAGTACTTC
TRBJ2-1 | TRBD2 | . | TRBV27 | CASSKWASGDNEQFF | TGTGCCAGCAGTAAGTGGGCTAGCGGGGATAATGAGCAGTTCTTC
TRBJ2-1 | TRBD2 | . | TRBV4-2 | CASSPTSGSNNEQFF | TGTGCCAGCAGCCCGACTAGCGGGAGTAATAATGAGCAGTTCTTC
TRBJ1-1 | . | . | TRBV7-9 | CASSPGPAVGTEAFF | TGTGCCAGCAGCCCCGGGCCCGCCGTGGGCACTGAAGCTTTCTTT
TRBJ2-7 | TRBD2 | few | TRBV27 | CASSSTSGRYEQYF | TGTGCCAGCAGTTCGACTAGCGGGAGATACGAGCAGTACTTC
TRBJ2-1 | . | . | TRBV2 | CASSKRIYNEQFF | TGTGCCAGCAGTAAGCGAATCTACAATGAGCAGTTCTTC
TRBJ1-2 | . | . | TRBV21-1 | CASSKGSHGYTF | TGTGCCAGCAGCAAAGGGTCCCATGGCTACACCTTC
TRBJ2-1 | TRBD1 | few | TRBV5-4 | CASSLPPGQGSNEQFF | TGTGCCAGCAGCTTACCACCGGGACAGGGGAGCAATGAGCAGTTCTTC
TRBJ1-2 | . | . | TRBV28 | CASSKIQRANYGYTF | TGTGCCAGCAGTAAGATACAGAGAGCTAACTATGGCTACACCTTC
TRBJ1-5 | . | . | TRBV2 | CASSVGGVSNQPQHF | TGTGCCAGCAGTGTGGGAGGGGTTAGCAATCAGCCCCAGCATTTT
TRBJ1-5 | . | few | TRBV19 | CASSRTADNQPQHF | TGTGCCAGTAGCCGGACAGCCGATAATCAGCCCCAGCATTTT
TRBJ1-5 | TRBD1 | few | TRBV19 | CASSWGQFSNQPQHF | TGTGCCAGTAGTTGGGGACAGTTTAGCAATCAGCCCCAGCATTTT
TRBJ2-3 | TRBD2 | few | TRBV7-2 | CASSPTSGVGGDTQYF | TGTGCCAGCAGTCCGACTAGCGGGGTCGGGGGGGATACGCAGTATTTT
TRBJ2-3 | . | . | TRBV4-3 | CASSQDERRFYRGTDTQYF | TGCGCCAGCAGCCAAGATGAGAGGAGATTTTACCGCGGCACAGATACGCAGTATTTT
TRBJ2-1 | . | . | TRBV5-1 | CASSPTQPGYNEQFF | TGCGCCAGCAGCCCCACGCAGCCAGGCTACAATGAGCAGTTCTTC
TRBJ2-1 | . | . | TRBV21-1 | CASSKVGDERRLYNEQFF | TGTGCCAGCAGCAAAGTAGGTGACGAGAGGCGCCTCTACAATGAGCAGTTCTTC
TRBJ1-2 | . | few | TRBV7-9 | CASSLGRSFSDGGYTF | TGTGCCAGCAGCTTGGGGAGGAGTTTCTCTGACGGTGGCTACACCTTC
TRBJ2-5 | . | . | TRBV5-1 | CASSFSQARETQYF | TGCGCCAGCAGCTTTAGCCAGGCTAGAGAGACCCAGTACTTC
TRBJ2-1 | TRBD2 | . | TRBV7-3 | CASSLDGRASNEQFF | TGTGCCAGCAGCTTAGACGGGAGGGCCAGCAATGAGCAGTTCTTC
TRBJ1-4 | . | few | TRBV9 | CASSAGIDTRGEKLFF | TGTGCCAGCAGTGCCGGGATCGACACCCGAGGGGAAAAACTGTTTTTT
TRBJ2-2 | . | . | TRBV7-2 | CASSFWGGELFF | TGTGCCAGCAGCTTTTGGGGCGGGGAGCTGTTTTTT
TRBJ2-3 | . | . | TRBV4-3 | CASSQEVITDTQYF | TGCGCCAGCAGCCAAGAAGTCATCACAGATACGCAGTATTTT
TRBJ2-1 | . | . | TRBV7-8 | CASSFYPIGLASYGEQFF | TGTGCCAGCAGCTTTTACCCAATTGGGCTAGCTAGTTATGGTGAGCAGTTCTTC
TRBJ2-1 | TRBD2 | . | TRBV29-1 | CSVSASGRKYNEQFF | TGCAGCGTGAGTGCTAGCGGGAGGAAATACAATGAGCAGTTCTTC
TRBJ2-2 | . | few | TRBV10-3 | CAISESSWTGELFF | TGTGCCATCAGTGAGAGTAGCTGGACCGGGGAGCTGTTTTTT
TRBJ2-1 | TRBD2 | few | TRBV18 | CASSPPVSSGSPNFF | TGTGCCAGCTCACCACCGGTTTCCAGCGGGAGCCCGAATTTCTTC
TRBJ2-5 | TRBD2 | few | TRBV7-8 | CASSFGAGERKTQYF | TGTGCCAGCAGCTTTGGAGCGGGAGAACGGAAGACCCAGTACTTC
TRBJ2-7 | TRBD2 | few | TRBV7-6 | CASSSKISSGSNEQYF | TGTGCCAGCAGCTCCAAAATTTCTAGCGGGAGTAACGAGCAGTACTTC
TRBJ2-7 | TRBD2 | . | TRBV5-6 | CASSLRWRSGRAYEQYF | TGTGCCAGCAGCTTGCGGTGGAGGAGCGGGAGGGCCTACGAGCAGTACTTC